What follows describes a single T cell receptor (beta chain). What it recognizes is unknown. This entry is derived from a study of cytomegalovirus exposure and HLA in healthy donors. Study summary: A subsequent analysis reported that the roughly 120 validation repertoires were produced on the same platform that had also been used for the 550 to 750 first-cohort repertoires.

Profiling relied on immunoSEQ multiplex PCR, and the TCRdb table lists in-frame clones only, not all of them. The data show about 270,000 clones, with 86% seen just once and less than 1.2% held by the top ten. The donors belonged to the approximately 110-subject validation cohort, separate from the 666-subject first cohort. Findings and caveats of the study: High specificity and sensitivity for cytomegalovirus status were reported for the classifier.

This TCR came from a woman younger than 30 in good health and CMV-seronegative. What was sequenced was PBMCs.

The CDR3 DNA is TGTGCCAGCAGAAACTATTACCGTCAGCAGTACTTC. Its translation: CASRNYYRQQYF. The V and J genes are TRBV28 and TRBJ2-7; unclear D gene. This CDR3 comprises 12 residues. V lost 6 bases to trimming and J lost 8 bases, with 14 bases between them. Germline V gene data show CDR1 as MDHEN and CDR2 as SYDVKM.